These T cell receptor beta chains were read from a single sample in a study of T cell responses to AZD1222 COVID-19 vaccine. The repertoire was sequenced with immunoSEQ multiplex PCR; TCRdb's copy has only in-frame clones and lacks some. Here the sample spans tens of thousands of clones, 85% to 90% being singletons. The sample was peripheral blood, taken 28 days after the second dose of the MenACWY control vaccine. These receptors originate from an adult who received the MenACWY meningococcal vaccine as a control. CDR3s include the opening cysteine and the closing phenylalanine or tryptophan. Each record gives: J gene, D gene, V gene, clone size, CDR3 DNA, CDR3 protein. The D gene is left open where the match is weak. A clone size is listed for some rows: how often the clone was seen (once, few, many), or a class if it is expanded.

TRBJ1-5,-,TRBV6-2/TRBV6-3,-,TGTGCCAGCAGTTACCCGAGTGGCGGCCATCAGCCCCAGCATTTT,CASSYPSGGHQPQHF
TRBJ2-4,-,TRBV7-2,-,TGTGCCAGCAGCTTTTTTGACCTAGCCAAAAACATTCAGTACTTC,CASSFFDLAKNIQYF
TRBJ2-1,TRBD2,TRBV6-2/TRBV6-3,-,TGTGCCAGCAGTGTTACAGCGGGAAGTGAGCAGTTCTTC,CASSVTAGSEQFF
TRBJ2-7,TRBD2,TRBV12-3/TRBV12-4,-,TGTGCCAGCAGCGACGGGACTACCCTCGAGCAGTACTTC,CASSDGTTLEQYF
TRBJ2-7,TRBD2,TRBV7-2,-,TGTGCCAGCAGCTTAGGGGGACTAGCTTACGAGCAGTACTTC,CASSLGGLAYEQYF
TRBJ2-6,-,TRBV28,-,TGTGCCAGCAGTCCCATCGGAAGGGCCTCTGGGGCCAACGTCCTGACTTTC,CASSPIGRASGANVLTF
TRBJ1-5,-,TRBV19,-,TGTGCCAGTAGGACAGTTAATAGCAATCAGCCCCAGCATTTT,CASRTVNSNQPQHF
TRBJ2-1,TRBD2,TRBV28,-,TGTGCCAGCAGTTCACCATGGGCTAGCGGGAGGGCCGAGGGTAGCGATGAGCAGTTCTTC,CASSSPWASGRAEGSDEQFF
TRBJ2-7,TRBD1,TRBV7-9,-,TGTGCCAGCAGCTTAACGGACAGGGGGGGATCCTACGAGCAGTACTTC,CASSLTDRGGSYEQYF
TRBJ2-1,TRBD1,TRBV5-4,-,TGTGCCAGCAGCCGGGACAGCAATGAGCAGTTCTTC,CASSRDSNEQFF
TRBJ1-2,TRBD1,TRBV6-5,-,TGTGCCGGAGGACAGGGGGCGATAGCTAACTATGGCTACACCTTC,CAGGQGAIANYGYTF
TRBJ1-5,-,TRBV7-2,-,TGTGCCAGCAGCACCAATGGGGGTGAGAATCAGCCCCAGCATTTT,CASSTNGGENQPQHF
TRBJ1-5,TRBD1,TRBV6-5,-,TGTGCCAGTGAGGACAGGGCGGGTAATCAGCCCCAGCATTTT,CASEDRAGNQPQHF
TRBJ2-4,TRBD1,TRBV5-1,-,TGCGCCAGCAGCTTGACAGGGGGCCAGGGAAACATTCAGTACTTC,CASSLTGGQGNIQYF
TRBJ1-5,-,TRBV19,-,TGTGCCAGTAGTACCTTGGGCCCCATTCAGCCCCAGCATTTT,CASSTLGPIQPQHF
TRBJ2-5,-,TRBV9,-,TGTGCCAGCAGCGACGACTCCGGGCAGTTCTCGGAGACCCAGTACTTC,CASSDDSGQFSETQYF
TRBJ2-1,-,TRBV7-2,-,TGTGCCAGCAGCTTAGCAGGGATGGTCTACAATGAGCAGTTCTTC,CASSLAGMVYNEQFF
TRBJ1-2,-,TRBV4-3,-,TGCGCCAGCAGCCGACAACAGGATGCTAACTATGGCTACACCTTC,CASSRQQDANYGYTF
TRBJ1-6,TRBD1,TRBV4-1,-,TGCGCCAGCAGCCAAGTACACCCGGCAGGGGGCGCGGAAAATTCACCCCTCCACTTT,CASSQVHPAGGAENSPLHF
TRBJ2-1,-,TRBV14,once,TGTGCCAGCTTGGACCCAACCCCTCGCAATGAGCAGTTCTTC,CASLDPTPRNEQFF
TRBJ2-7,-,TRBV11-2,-,TGTGCCAGCAGCTTAGATCGGGACGGTTCCTACGAGCAGTACTTC,CASSLDRDGSYEQYF
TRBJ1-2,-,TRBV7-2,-,TGTGCCAGCAGCTTAGATGGGGGGGGAACTAACTATGGCTACACCTTC,CASSLDGGGTNYGYTF
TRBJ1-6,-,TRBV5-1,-,TGCGCCAGCAGCCAAGGGGCCCTTAATTCACCCCTCCACTTT,CASSQGALNSPLHF
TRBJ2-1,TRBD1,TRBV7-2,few,TGTGCCAGCAGCTTAGAGATGGACAGGGGGCTCCATGAGCAGTTCTTC,CASSLEMDRGLHEQFF
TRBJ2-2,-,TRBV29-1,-,TGCAGCGTTGTTGTCGCTGGGGAGCTGTTTTTT,CSVVVAGELFF
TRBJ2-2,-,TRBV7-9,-,TGTGCCAGCAGCAAATCGACAGTCACCGGGGAGCTGTTTTTT,CASSKSTVTGELFF
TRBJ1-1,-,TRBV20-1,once,TGCAGTGCTAGTGAGGGTAGGAACACTGAAGCTTTCTTT,CSASEGRNTEAFF
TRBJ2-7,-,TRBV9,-,TGTGCCAGCAGCCCTCAGTCCAGGGGTTACGAGCAGTACTTC,CASSPQSRGYEQYF
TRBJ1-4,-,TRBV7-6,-,TGTGCCAGCAACCGAGCCGGCGGGGGGGAAAAACTGTTTTTT,CASNRAGGGEKLFF
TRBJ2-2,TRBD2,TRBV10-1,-,TGCGCCAGCAGCGCCGCGCTAGCGGGAGGGCGGACCGGGGAGCTGTTTTTT,CASSAALAGGRTGELFF
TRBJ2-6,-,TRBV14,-,TGTGCCAGCAGCCAAGATAGTAGGTCTGGGGCCAACGTCCTGACTTTC,CASSQDSRSGANVLTF
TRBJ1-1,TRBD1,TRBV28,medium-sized,TGTGCCAGCAGTTTAACAGGGGCGGACACTGAAGCTTTCTTT,CASSLTGADTEAFF
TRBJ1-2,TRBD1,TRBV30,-,TGTGCCTGGAAGCGGGACAGGGACTATGGCTACACCTTC,CAWKRDRDYGYTF
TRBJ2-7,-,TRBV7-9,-,TGTGCCAGCACCAAAGTAGGGGCTGACGAGCAGTACTTC,CASTKVGADEQYF
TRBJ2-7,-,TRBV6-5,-,TGTGCCAGCAGTTACTCGAACGGTGACTCCTCCTACGAGCAGTACTTC,CASSYSNGDSSYEQYF
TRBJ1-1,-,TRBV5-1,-,TGCGCCAGCAGCTTGCCCCGGGGCCAAGAGGATGAAGCTTTCTTT,CASSLPRGQEDEAFF
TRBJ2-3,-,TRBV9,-,TGTGCCAGCAGCAATAAAGTGACGGGCACAGATACGCAGTATTTT,CASSNKVTGTDTQYF
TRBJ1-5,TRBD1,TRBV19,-,TGTGCCAGTAGTCCGGGACAGGGGGCTTTGGGCAATCAGCCCCAGCATTTT,CASSPGQGALGNQPQHF
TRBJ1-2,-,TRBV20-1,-,TGCAGTGCCCATCTTGGCTACACCTTC,CSAHLGYTF
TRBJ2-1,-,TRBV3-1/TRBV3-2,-,TGTGCCAGCAGCCAGCAACCCGGCAATGAGCAGTTCTTC,CASSQQPGNEQFF
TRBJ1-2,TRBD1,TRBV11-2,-,TGTGCCAGCAGCATCGACAGGGGGTATGGCTACACCTTC,CASSIDRGYGYTF
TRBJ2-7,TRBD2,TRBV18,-,TGTGCCAGCTCACCCGCCGGACTAGCCGCCTACGAGCAGTACTTC,CASSPAGLAAYEQYF
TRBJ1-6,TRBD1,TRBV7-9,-,TGTGCCAGCAGCTTAGCGTGGACAGGGAAGAATTCACCCCTCCACTTT,CASSLAWTGKNSPLHF
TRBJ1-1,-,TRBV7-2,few,TGTGCCAGCAGCCCACGGGGTGGGTTTATGAACACTGAAGCTTTCTTT,CASSPRGGFMNTEAFF
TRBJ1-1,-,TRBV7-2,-,TGTGCCAGCAGCTTAAATAGGAACACTGAAGCTTTCTTT,CASSLNRNTEAFF
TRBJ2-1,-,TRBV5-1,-,TGCGCCAGCAGCTTGATGTGGGGCAGTGGTAATGAGCAGTTCTTC,CASSLMWGSGNEQFF
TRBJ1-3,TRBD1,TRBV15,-,TGTGCCACCAGCAGAGTTCCGACAGGGGTTTCTGGAAACACCATATATTTT,CATSRVPTGVSGNTIYF
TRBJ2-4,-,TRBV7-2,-,TGTGCCAGCAGCTCCCTAAGCGGAGCCATTGCCAAAAACATTCAGTACTTC,CASSSLSGAIAKNIQYF
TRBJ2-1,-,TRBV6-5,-,TGTGCCAGCAGTTACTCGAGCCAGGGGAGTCGATATGAGCAGTTCTTC,CASSYSSQGSRYEQFF
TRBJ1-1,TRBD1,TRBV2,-,TGTGCCAGCACTACTCTTGAGACAGGGTTGAACACTGAAGCTTTCTTT,CASTTLETGLNTEAFF
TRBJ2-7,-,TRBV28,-,TGTGCCAGCAGTGCCCCTGGCAGGGACGGAGAGGAGCAGTACTTC,CASSAPGRDGEEQYF
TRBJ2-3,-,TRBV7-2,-,TGTGCCAGCAGCCTAGGGGACTCCTGGGGCCATACGCAGTATTTT,CASSLGDSWGHTQYF
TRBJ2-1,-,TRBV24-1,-,TGTGCCACCAGTGGGTACTACGACAATGAGCAGTTCTTC,CATSGYYDNEQFF
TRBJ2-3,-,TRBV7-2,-,TGTGCCAGCAGCTTAGGTATAGGGATTACAGATACGCAGTATTTT,CASSLGIGITDTQYF
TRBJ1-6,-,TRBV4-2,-,TGTGCCAGCAGCCAAGTCGGCCAGGGGACAAATTCACCCCTCCACTTT,CASSQVGQGTNSPLHF